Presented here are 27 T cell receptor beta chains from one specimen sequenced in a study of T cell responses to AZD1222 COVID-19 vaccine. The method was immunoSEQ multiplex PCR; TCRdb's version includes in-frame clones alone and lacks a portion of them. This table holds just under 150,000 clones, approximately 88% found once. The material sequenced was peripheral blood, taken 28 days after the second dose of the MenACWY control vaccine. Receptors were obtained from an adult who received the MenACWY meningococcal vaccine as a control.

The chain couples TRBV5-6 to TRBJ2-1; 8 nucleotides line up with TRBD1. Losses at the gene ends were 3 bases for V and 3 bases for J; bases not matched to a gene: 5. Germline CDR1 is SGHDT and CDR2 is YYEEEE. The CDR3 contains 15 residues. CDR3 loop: CASSSRTGSYNEQFF. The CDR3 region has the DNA TGTGCCAGCAGCTCACGGACAGGGAGCTACAATGAGCAGTTCTTC.

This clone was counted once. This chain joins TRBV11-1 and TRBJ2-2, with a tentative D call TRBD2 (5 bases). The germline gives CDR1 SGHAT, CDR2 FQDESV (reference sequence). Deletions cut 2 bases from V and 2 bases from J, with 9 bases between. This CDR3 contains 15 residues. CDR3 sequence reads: CASSLRRVNTGELFF. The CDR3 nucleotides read TGTGCCAGCAGCTTAAGGCGGGTTAACACCGGGGAGCTGTTTTTT.

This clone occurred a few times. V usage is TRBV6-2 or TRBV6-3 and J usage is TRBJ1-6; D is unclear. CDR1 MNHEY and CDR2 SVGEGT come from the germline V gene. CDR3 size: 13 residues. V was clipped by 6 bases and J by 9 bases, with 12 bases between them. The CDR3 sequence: CASSTGGSSPLHF. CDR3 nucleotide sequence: TGTGCCAGCAGCACGGGAGGGAGTTCACCCCTCCACTTT.

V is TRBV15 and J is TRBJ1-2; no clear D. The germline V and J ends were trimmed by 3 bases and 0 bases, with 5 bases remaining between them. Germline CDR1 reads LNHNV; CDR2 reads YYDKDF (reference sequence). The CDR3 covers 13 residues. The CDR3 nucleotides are TGTGCCACCAGCAGCCGGTCTAACTATGGCTACACCTTC. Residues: CATSSRSNYGYTF.

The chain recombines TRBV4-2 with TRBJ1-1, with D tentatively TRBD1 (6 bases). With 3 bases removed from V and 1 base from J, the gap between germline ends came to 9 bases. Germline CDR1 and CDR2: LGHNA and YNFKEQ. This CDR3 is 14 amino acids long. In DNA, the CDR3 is TGTGCCAGCAGCCAGGGGGACACGAACACTGAAGCTTTCTTT. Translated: CASSQGDTNTEAFF.

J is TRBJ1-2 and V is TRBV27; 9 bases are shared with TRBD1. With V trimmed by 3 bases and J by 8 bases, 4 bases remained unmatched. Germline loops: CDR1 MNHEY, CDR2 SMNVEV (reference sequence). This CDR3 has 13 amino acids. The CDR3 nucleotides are TGTGCCAGCAGTTTGACAGGGGGAGGAGGCTACACCTTC. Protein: CASSLTGGGGYTF.

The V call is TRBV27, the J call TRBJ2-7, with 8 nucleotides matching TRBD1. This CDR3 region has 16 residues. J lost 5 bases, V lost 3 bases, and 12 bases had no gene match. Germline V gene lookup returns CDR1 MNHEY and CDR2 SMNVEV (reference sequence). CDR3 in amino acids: CASSFRERQGPNEQYF. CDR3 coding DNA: TGTGCCAGCAGTTTCAGGGAGAGACAGGGGCCGAACGAGCAGTACTTC.

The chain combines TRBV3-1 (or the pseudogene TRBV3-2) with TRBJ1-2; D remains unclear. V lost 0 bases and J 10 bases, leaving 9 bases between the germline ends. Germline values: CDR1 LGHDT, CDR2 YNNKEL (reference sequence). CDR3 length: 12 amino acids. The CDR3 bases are TGTGCCAGCAGCCAAGAGGTGACGGACTACACCTTC. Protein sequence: CASSQEVTDYTF.

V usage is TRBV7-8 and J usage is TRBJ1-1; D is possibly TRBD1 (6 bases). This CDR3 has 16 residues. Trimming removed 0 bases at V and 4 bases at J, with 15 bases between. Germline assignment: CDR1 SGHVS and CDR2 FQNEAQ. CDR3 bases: TGTGCCAGCAGCTTAGCGGTCGGGGGGGCGCCCACTGAAGCTTTCTTT. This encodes CASSLAVGGAPTEAFF.

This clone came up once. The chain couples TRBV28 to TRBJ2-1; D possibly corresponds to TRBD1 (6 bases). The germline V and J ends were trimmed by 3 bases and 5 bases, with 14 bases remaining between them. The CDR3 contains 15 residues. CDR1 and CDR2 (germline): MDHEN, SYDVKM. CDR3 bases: TGTGCCAGCAGTTTGGCAGGGGATTCCGACAATGAGCAGTTCTTC. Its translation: CASSLAGDSDNEQFF.

The CDR3 sequence: CASSQGGGTTDTQYF. DNA for the CDR3: TGTGCCAGCAGCCAAGGCGGCGGGACGACAGATACGCAGTATTTT. The chain is built from TRBV3-1 (or the pseudogene TRBV3-2) and TRBJ2-3, with D maybe TRBD2 (6 bases). V was cut by 1 base and J by 3 bases, with 11 bases left in between. Germline assignment: CDR1 LGHDT and CDR2 YNNKEL (reference sequence). This CDR3 has 15 amino acids.

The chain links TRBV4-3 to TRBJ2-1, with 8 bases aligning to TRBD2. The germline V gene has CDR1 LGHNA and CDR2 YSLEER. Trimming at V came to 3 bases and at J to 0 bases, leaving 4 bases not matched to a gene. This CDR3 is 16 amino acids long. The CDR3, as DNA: TGCGCCAGCAGCCAGGTAGCGGGGAGCTCCTACAATGAGCAGTTCTTC. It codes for CASSQVAGSSYNEQFF.

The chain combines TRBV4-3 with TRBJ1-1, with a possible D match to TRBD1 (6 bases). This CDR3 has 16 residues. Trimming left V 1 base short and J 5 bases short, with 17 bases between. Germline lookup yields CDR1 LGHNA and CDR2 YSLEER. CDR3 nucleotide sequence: TGCGCCAGCAGCCAAGGCTCACAGGGAACCGGGACTGAAGCTTTCTTT. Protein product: CASSQGSQGTGTEAFF.

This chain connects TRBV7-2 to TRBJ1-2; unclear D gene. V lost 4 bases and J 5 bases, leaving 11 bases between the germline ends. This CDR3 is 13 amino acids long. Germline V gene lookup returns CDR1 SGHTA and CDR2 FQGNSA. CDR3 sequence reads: CASSSRGLYGYTF. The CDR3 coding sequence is TGTGCCAGCAGCTCGCGGGGTTTATATGGCTACACCTTC.

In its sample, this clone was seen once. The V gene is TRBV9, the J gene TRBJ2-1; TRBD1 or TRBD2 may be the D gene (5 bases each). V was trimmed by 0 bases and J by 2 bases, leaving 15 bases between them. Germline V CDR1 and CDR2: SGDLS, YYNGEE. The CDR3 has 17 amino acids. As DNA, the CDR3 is TGTGCCAGCAGCGTAGCTAACGGGGCAGTTGCCTACAATGAGCAGTTCTTC. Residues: CASSVANGAVAYNEQFF.

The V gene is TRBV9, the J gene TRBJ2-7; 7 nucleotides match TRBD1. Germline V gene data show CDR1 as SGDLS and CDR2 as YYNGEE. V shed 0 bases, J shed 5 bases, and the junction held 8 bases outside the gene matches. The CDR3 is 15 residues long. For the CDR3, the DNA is TGTGCCAGCAGCGTAGGGTCGACAGGGACCCACGAGCAGTACTTC. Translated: CASSVGSTGTHEQYF.

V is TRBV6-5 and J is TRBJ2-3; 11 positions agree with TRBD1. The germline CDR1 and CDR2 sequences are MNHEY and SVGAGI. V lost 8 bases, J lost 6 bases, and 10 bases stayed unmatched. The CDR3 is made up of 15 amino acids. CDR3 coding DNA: TGTGCCAGCGGCAGGACAGGGGGCGAAGGCGATACGCAGTATTTT. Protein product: CASGRTGGEGDTQYF.

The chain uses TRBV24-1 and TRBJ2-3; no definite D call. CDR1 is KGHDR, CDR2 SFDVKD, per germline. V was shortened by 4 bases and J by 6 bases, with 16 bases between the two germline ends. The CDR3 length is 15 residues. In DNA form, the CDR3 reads TGTGCCACCAGTGACTCGGACGGACCCGGGGATACGCAGTATTTT. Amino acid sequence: CATSDSDGPGDTQYF.

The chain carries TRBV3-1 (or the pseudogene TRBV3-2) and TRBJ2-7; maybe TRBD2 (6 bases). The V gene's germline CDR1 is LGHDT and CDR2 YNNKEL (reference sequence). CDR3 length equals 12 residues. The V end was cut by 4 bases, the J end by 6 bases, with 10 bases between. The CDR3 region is CASSLGLLEQYF. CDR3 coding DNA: TGTGCCAGCAGCCTCGGACTACTCGAGCAGTACTTC.

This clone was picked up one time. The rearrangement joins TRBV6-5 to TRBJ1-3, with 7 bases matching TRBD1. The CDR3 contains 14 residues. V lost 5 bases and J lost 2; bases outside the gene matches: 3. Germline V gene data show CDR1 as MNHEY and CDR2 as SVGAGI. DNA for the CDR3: TGTGCCAGCAGTACAGGGGAGACTGGAAACACCATATATTTT. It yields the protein CASSTGETGNTIYF.

CDR3 sequence: CASSLTRAGGKGEAFF. DNA for the CDR3: TGTGCCAGCAGCCTCACCCGGGCAGGGGGTAAAGGTGAAGCTTTCTTT. J is TRBJ1-1 and V is TRBV28; TRBD1 aligns across 7 bases. CDR1 is MDHEN and CDR2 is SYDVKM in the germline V gene. The CDR3 is 16 amino acids. V shed 6 bases and J 7 bases; nucleotides not matched to a gene: 17.

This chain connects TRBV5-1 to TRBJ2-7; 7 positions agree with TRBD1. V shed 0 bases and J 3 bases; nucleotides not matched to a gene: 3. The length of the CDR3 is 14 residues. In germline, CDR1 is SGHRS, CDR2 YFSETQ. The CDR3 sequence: CASSLVGQYYEQYF. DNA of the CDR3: TGCGCCAGCAGCTTGGTGGGACAGTACTACGAGCAGTACTTC.

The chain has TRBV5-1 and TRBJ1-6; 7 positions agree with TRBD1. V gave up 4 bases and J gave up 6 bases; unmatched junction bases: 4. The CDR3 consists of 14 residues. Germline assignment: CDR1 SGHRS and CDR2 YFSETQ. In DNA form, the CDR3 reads TGCGCCAGCAGCCAGTGGGACAGTAATTCACCCCTCCACTTT. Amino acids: CASSQWDSNSPLHF.

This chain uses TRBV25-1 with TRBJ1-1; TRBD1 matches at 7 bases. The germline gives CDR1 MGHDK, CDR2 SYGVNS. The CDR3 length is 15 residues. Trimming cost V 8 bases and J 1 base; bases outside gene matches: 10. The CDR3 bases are TGTGCCAGCGATGGGCGACAGGGAACGAACACTGAAGCTTTCTTT. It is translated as CASDGRQGTNTEAFF.

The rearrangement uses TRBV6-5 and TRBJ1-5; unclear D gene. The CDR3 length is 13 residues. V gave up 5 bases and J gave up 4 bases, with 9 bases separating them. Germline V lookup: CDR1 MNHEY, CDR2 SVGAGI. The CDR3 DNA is TGTGCCAGCAGTCCGGGGAATAATCAGCCCCAGCATTTT. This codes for CASSPGNNQPQHF.

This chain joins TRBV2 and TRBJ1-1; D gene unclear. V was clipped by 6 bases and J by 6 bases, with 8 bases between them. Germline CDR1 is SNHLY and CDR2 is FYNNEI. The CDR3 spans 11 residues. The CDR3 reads CASRIWAEAFF. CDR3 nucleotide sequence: TGTGCCAGCAGGATCTGGGCTGAAGCTTTCTTT.

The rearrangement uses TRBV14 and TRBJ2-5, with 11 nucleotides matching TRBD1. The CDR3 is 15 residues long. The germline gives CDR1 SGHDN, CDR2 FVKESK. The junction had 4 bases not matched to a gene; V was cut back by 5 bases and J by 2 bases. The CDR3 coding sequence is TGTGCCAGCAGCGCGTGGGACAGGGGGCAAGAGACCCAGTACTTC. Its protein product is CASSAWDRGQETQYF.